This record covers a single T cell receptor (beta chain). Symptom resolution, clearance, or two negative PCRs marked donors in Cohort 3 as recovered. These data originate in a study of blood T cell repertoires in COVID-19. In the study overall: Whether acute or convalescent, the COVID-19 samples came from the United States, Italy and Spain. T cells, B-cell-depleted T cells, or PBMCs provided the cDNA or gDNA that served as material.

The protocol was immunoSEQ multiplex PCR, while the TCRdb copy is restricted to in-frame clones and leaves out a portion. In the table there are 200,000 to 250,000 clones, approximately 80% of which are singletons. V trimming: 4 bases; J trimming: 0 bases; junction bases outside the gene matches: 10. Germline V lookup: CDR1 SGHTA, CDR2 FQGTGA. This CDR3 contains 17 residues. Specimen: PBMCs or T cells enriched from blood (not recorded which). The chain couples TRBV7-3 to TRBJ1-1; 8 nucleotides align to TRBD1. This TCR derives from a man aged 35-49 years who had recovered from COVID-19. This CDR3 is CASSSTPGTGMNTEAFF. CDR3 nucleotides: TGTGCCAGCAGCTCGACCCCCGGGACAGGAATGAACACTGAAGCTTTCTTT.